The 21 T cell receptor beta chains below all came from one sample that was sequenced in a study of T cell responses to AZD1222 COVID-19 vaccine. Sequenced by immunoSEQ multiplex PCR; TCRdb stores in-frame clones only, minus some. Of over 100,000 clones detected, approximately 86% appear once; the ten largest clones hold approximately 5.2%. The material sequenced was peripheral blood, taken on day 0 of AZD1222 vaccination. These receptors all stem from an adult in good health.

This clone was observed a single time. At one boundary the junction diverges from the germline segment, which might be a read error. This chain joins TRBV24-1 and TRBJ1-2, with unresolved D. The CDR3 totals 9 residues. CDR1 and CDR2 from the germline V gene are KGHDR and SFDVKD. CDR3 loop: CATSVLGHF. The CDR3 nucleotides read TGTGCCACCAGTGTCTTGGGTCATTTC.

The chain carries TRBV6-5 and TRBJ2-7; TRBD2 is a possible D gene (6 bases). V was trimmed by 1 base and J by 2 bases, leaving 12 bases between them. CDR1 and CDR2 (germline): MNHEY, SVGAGI. This CDR3 comprises 15 residues. In nucleotides, the CDR3 is TGTGCCAGCAGTTACTGGGGAGGCCGAGCCTACGAGCAGTACTTC. The encoded protein is CASSYWGGRAYEQYF.

The V gene is TRBV14, the J gene TRBJ1-1; 8 bases fit TRBD1. Trimming took 5 bases from V and 1 from J; bases not matched to a gene: 0. The CDR3 extends over 13 amino acids. Germline assignment: CDR1 SGHDN and CDR2 FVKESK. CDR3 loop: CASSTGGNTEAFF. The CDR3 coding sequence is TGTGCCAGCAGCACAGGGGGGAACACTGAAGCTTTCTTT.

This chain uses TRBV6-2 or TRBV6-3 with TRBJ2-7; 7 positions agree with TRBD2. Losses at the gene ends were 6 bases for V and 5 bases for J; bases not matched to a gene: 16. The V gene's germline CDR1 is MNHEY and CDR2 SVGEGT. The CDR3 covers 16 residues. CDR3 in amino acids: CASSPRSAGDFNEQYF. CDR3 nucleotides: TGTGCCAGCAGCCCACGGAGTGCGGGAGATTTTAACGAGCAGTACTTC.

The chain uses TRBV1 and TRBJ2-7. TRBV1 is a recognized pseudogene. The CDR3 spans 15 residues. The CDR3 nucleotides are TGCACCAGCAGCCCAGAAGGGTCGAACCCCTACGAGCAGTACTTC. Amino acid sequence: CTSSPEGSNPYEQYF.

The count of this clone is one. The chain links TRBV11-3 to TRBJ2-1; 7 bases agree with TRBD1. The CDR3 length is 14 residues. After removal of 1 base from V and 9 bases from J, the junction contained 6 bases not matched to a gene. Germline V gives CDR1 SGHNT, CDR2 YENEEA. The chain's CDR3 is CASSLGDRSLEQFF. CDR3 nucleotide sequence: TGTGCCAGCAGCTTAGGGGACAGATCCCTTGAGCAGTTCTTC.

The count of this clone is one. The CDR3 sequence is CASSYSRSPGTGGDTEAFF. For the CDR3, the DNA is TGTGCCAGCAGTTACTCGCGTTCTCCCGGGACAGGGGGGGACACTGAAGCTTTCTTT. This chain joins TRBV6-2 or TRBV6-3 and TRBJ1-1; 11 bases map to TRBD1. J was trimmed by 3 bases and V by 0 bases; bases with no gene match: 12. The CDR3 loop spans 19 amino acids. Germline assignment: CDR1 MNHEY and CDR2 SVGEGT.

By sample fraction, this clone is medium-sized. The chain is built from TRBV9 and TRBJ1-1; 9 bases match TRBD1. The V and J ends lost 4 bases and 8 bases, in that order; junction bases with no gene match: 3. Germline CDR1 and CDR2: SGDLS and YYNGEE. This CDR3 is built from 12 residues. Here the CDR3 DNA reads TGTGCCAGCAGCAGAGGGACAGGGGAAGCTTTCTTT. It yields the protein CASSRGTGEAFF.

The chain couples TRBV21-1 to TRBJ2-7. TRBV21-1 is recorded as a pseudogene. This CDR3 spans 14 amino acids. The CDR3 sequence is CASRKGWVWGEQYF. CDR3 in DNA: TGTGCCAGTCGAAAGGGATGGGTTTGGGGAGAGCAGTACTTC.

The rearrangement links TRBV29-1 to TRBJ2-1, with 9 nucleotides matching TRBD2. The V gene end was trimmed by 6 bases and the J gene end by 2 bases; junction bases not matched to a gene: 5. Germline assignment: CDR1 SQVTM and CDR2 ANQGSEA. This CDR3 contains 14 residues. CDR3 sequence reads: CSVGASGTYNEQFF. The CDR3 DNA reads TGCAGCGTGGGGGCTAGCGGGACCTACAATGAGCAGTTCTTC.

The chain has TRBV7-3 and TRBJ2-5, with TRBD1 identical over 7 bases. This CDR3 is 13 amino acids long. Germline V gene data show CDR1 as SGHTA and CDR2 as FQGTGA. Germline trimming cut 5 bases from V and 2 bases from J; bases unmatched to any gene: 2. CDR3 amino acids: CASSQDRQETQYF. CDR3 bases: TGTGCCAGCAGCCAGGACAGGCAAGAGACCCAGTACTTC.

This clone was found a few times. The gene calls are TRBV29-1 and TRBJ2-1; D uncertain. V lost 2 bases to trimming and J lost 7 bases, with 9 bases between them. The CDR3 loop spans 12 amino acids. Germline CDR1 and CDR2: SQVTM and ANQGSEA. The CDR3 nucleotides read TGCAGCGTTGAAACACGGCTTAATGAGCAGTTCTTC. It codes for CSVETRLNEQFF.

This clone showed up many times. The V call is TRBV11-3, the J call TRBJ2-2; the match to TRBD1 covers 8 bases. In germline, CDR1 is SGHNT, CDR2 YENEEA. V shed 8 bases, J shed 6 bases, and the junction held 5 bases outside the gene matches. The CDR3 consists of 13 residues. This CDR3 reads CASADRDPGELFF. DNA of the CDR3: TGTGCCAGCGCGGACAGGGACCCCGGGGAGCTGTTTTTT.

The chain couples TRBV7-2 to TRBJ2-1, with D possibly being TRBD1 (6 bases). V dropped 2 bases and J dropped 5 bases, with 16 bases sitting between them. The germline V gene has CDR1 SGHTA and CDR2 FQGNSA. The CDR3 covers 16 residues. This chain's CDR3 is CASSLISGALDNEQFF. CDR3 nucleotide sequence: TGTGCCAGCAGCTTAATATCAGGGGCGCTGGACAATGAGCAGTTCTTC. Filled out from reference TRBV7-2 and TRBJ2-1, the complete variable domain reads GAGVSQSPSNKVTEKGKDVELRCDPISGHTALYWYRQSLGQGLEFLIYFQGNSAPDKSGLPSDRFSAERTGGSVSTLTIQRTQQEDSAVYLCASSLISGALDNEQFFGPGTRLTVL.

This chain uses TRBV3-1 (or the pseudogene TRBV3-2) with TRBJ1-2; no clear D. The germline V gene has CDR1 LGHDT and CDR2 YNNKEL (reference sequence). The V and J ends lost 1 base and 0 bases respectively, with 6 bases between them. The CDR3 has 14 amino acids. The CDR3 DNA is TGTGCCAGCAGCCAAGGGATAGCTAACTATGGCTACACCTTC. Translated, it gives CASSQGIANYGYTF.

The V call is TRBV27, the J call TRBJ2-3; perhaps TRBD2 as D (6 bases). This CDR3 comprises 16 residues. Germline V CDR1 and CDR2: MNHEY, SMNVEV (reference sequence). The V end was cut by 5 bases, the J end by 6 bases, with 21 bases between. The CDR3 sequence: CASSRRWGERVDTQYF. The CDR3 region has the DNA TGTGCCAGCAGTCGGAGGTGGGGGGAGCGTGTTGATACGCAGTATTTT.

V usage is TRBV19 and J usage is TRBJ2-7; perhaps D is TRBD1 or TRBD2 (5 bases each). Trimming took 2 bases from V and 0 from J, leaving 14 bases between them. This CDR3 spans 16 amino acids. Germline V gene lookup returns CDR1 LNHDA and CDR2 SQIVND (reference sequence). The CDR3 reads CASSIRVGRSSYEQYF. The CDR3 DNA is TGTGCCAGTAGTATAAGGGTGGGACGGAGCTCCTACGAGCAGTACTTC.

In nucleotides, the CDR3 is TGTGCCAGCAGCGTAGGACAGGGAAGTAATCAGCCCCAGCATTTT. It is translated as CASSVGQGSNQPQHF. V is TRBV9 and J is TRBJ1-5; 7 nucleotides align to TRBD1. This CDR3 has 15 amino acids. J was trimmed by 4 bases and V by 0 bases; bases with no gene match: 4. CDR1 is SGDLS, CDR2 YYNGEE, per germline.

The V call is TRBV10-3, the J call TRBJ1-1; D unclear. The ends were cut back, 6 bases at V and 2 bases at J, with 7 bases in the middle. The CDR3 is 12 amino acids. Germline values: CDR1 ENHRY, CDR2 SYGVKD. CDR3 loop: CAIRGGNTEAFF. The CDR3 DNA reads TGTGCCATCAGGGGAGGAAACACTGAAGCTTTCTTT.

As for this clone: At one end the junction does not follow the germline gene, possibly because of a read error. The genes are TRBV28 and TRBJ2-7, with 8 nucleotides matching TRBD1. CDR3 length equals 16 residues. CDR1 MDHEN and CDR2 SYDVKM come from the germline V gene. CDR3 protein: CASSPSRTGRRYGQYF. DNA for the CDR3: TGTGCCAGCAGTCCCTCTAGGACAGGGAGACGGTACGGGCAGTACTTC.

The rearrangement uses TRBV18 and TRBJ2-5, with no clear D. The V gene lost 2 bases and the J gene lost 5 bases, with 12 bases spanning the gap. CDR1 is KGHSH and CDR2 is LQKENI in the germline V gene. The CDR3 has 14 amino acids. As DNA, the CDR3 is TGTGCCAGCTCACCAGGTCTGGGTAGGGAGACCCAGTACTTC. Encoded protein: CASSPGLGRETQYF.